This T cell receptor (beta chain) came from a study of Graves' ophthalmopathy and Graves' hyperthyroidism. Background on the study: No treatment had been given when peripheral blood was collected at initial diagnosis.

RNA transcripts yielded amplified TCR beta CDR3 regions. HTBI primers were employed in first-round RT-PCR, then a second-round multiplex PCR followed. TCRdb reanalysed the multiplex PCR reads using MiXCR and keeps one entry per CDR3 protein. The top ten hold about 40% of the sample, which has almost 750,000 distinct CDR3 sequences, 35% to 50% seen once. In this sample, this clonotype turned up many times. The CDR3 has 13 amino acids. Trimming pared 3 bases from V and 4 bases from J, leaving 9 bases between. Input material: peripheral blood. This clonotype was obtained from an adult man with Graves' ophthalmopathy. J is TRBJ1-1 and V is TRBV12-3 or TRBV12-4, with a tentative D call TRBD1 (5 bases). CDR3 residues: CASSFDGGTEAFF. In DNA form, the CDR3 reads TGTGCCAGCAGTTTCGACGGGGGCACTGAAGCTTTCTTT.